This paragraph reports one T cell receptor beta chain. The antigen is undetermined. Donors came from a validation cohort of 90 to 150 subjects, distinct from the first 666-subject cohort. Method: immunoSEQ multiplex PCR; TCRdb's copy keeps in-frame clones and lacks some. The data show over 250,000 clones, 70% to 90% seen once. The sample is drawn from a study of cytomegalovirus exposure and HLA in healthy donors. Whole-study context: The same platform was used for the roughly 120 validation repertoires as for the approximately 670 first-cohort repertoires, as reported in a later analysis. Study results and caveats: The authors enumerated around 150 TCR beta chains as linked to cytomegalovirus.

The CDR3 has 15 amino acids. Germline assignment: CDR1 SGHTA and CDR2 FQGNSA. The V and J ends lost 5 bases and 0 bases respectively, with 11 bases between them. The source material was PBMCs. V usage is TRBV7-2 and J usage is TRBJ1-5; D not resolved. The receptor comes from a woman aged 18 to 35 in good health and CMV-seronegative. CDR3: CASSTPTVSNQPQHF. CDR3 bases: TGTGCCAGCAGCACCCCCACGGTTAGCAATCAGCCCCAGCATTTT.